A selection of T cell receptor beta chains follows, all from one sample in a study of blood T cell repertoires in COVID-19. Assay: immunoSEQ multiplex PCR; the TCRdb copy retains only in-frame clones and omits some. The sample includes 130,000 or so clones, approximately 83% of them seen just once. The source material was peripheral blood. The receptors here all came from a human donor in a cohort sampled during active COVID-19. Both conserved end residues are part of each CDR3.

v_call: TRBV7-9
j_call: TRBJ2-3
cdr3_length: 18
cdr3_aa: CASSSRTSGGPSTDTQYF

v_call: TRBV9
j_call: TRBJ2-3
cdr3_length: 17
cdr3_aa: CASSVVPRGTSRDTQYF

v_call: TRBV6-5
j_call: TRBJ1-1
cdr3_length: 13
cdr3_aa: CASKGDLNTEAFF

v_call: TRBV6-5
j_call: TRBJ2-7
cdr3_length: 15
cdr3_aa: CASVWTQGSSYEQYF

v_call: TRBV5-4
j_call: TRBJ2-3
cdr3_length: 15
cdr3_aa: CASSLVGGSTDTQYF

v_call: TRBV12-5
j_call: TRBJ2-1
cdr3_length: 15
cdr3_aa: CASGLAGGIRNEQFF

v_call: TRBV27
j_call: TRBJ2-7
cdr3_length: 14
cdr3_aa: CASSFSGEGYEQYF

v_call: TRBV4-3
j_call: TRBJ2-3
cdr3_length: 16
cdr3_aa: CASSQWDSSSTDTQYF

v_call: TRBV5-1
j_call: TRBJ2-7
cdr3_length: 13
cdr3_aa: CASSLTGTYEQYF

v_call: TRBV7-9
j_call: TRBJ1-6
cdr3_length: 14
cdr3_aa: CASSSDARLSSLHF

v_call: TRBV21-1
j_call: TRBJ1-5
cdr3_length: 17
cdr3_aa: CASTASGERSSNQPQHF

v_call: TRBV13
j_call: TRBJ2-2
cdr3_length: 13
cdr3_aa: CASSTRQAGELFF

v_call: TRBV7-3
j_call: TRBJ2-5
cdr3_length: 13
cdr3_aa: CASSLGQLETQYF

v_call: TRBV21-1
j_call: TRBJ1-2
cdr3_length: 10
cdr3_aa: CASSKLGYTF

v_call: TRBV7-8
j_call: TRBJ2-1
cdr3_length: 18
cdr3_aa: CASSLIRASGYSYNEQFF

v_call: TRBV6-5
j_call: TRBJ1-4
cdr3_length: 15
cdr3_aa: CASRQGRSTNEKLFF

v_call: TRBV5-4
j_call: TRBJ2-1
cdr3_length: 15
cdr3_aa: CASSLRGLGSNEQFF

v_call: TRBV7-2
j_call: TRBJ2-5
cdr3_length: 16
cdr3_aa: CASSNRLAHIQETQYF

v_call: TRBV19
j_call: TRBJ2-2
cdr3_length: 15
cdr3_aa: CASTPSRQGGRELFF

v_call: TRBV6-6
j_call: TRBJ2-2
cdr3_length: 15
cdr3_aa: CASSYGASNTGELFF

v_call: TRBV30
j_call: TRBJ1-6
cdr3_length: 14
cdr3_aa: CAWSVGQDNSPLHF

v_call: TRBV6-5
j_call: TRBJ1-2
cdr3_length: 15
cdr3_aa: CASSLFTGETYGYTF

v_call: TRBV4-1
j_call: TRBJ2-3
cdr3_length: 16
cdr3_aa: CASSQVASGVLDTQYF

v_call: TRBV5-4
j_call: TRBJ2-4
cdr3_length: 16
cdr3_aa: CASSLDRAIAKNIQYF

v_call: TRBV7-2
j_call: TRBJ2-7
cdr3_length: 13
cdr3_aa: CASSSTTSGEQYF

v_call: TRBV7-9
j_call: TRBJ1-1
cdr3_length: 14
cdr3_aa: CASSLGTGGPEAFF

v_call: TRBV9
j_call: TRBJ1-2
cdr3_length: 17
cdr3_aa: CASSAETLRGIIGSVTF

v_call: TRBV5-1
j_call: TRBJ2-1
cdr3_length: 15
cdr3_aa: CASSLLAGGYNEQFF

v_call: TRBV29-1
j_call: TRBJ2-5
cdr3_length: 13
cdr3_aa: CSVDSAGVETQYF

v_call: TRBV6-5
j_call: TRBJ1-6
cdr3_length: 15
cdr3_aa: CASSYSPQQGWPLHF

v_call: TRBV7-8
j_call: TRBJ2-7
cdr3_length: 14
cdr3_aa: CASSTGRGGYEQYF

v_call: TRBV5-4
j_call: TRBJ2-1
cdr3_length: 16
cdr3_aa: CASSLHSGSSYNEQFF

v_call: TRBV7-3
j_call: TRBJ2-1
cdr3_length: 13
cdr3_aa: CASSHDRANEQFF

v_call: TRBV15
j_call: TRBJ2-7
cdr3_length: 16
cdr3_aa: CATSRDLAGGPHEQYF

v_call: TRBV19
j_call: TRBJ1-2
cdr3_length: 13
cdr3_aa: CASSMGHGYGYTF

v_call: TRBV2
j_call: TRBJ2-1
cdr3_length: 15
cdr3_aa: CASSLTSGRVNEQFF

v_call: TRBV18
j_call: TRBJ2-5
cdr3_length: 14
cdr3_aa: CASSPAGSQETQYF

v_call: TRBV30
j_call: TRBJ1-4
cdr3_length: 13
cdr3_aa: CAWEDRGREKLFF

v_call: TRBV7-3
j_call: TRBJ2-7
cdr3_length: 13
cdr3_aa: CASSSRQGNEQYF

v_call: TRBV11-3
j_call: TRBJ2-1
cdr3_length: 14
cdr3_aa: CASSFAGGRYEQFF

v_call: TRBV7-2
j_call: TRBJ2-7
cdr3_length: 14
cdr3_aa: CASSLDLGGNEQYF

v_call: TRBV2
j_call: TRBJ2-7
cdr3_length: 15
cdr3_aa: CASNQGVAAKNEQYF

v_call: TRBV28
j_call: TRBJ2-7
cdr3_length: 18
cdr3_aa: CASSFIMSGLAPSYEQYF

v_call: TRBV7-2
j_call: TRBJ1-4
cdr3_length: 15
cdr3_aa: CASSAYRALGEKLFF

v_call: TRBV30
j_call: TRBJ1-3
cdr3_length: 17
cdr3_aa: CACLPPGQRYSGNTIYF

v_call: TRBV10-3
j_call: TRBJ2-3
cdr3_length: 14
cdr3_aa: CAISVAEFTDTQYF

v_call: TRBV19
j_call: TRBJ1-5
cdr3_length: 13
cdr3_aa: CASSPDRDQPQHF

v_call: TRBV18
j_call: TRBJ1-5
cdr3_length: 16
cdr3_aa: CASSPGGHYSNQPQHF

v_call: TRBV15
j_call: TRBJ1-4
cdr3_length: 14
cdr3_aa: CATSSGGTGEKLFF

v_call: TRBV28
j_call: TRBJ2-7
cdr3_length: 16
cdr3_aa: CASSLGLAGISYEQYF

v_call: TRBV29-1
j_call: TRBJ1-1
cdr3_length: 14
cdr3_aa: CSAIRMGANTEAFF

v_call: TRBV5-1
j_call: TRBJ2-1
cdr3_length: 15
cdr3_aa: CASSLRGGDVNEQFF

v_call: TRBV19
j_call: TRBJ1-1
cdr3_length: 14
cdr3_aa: CASSMAGGGTEAFF

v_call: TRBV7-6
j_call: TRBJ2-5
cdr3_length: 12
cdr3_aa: CASSRGGETQYF

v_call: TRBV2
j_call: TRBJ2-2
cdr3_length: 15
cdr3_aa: CASSEAGGPTGELFF

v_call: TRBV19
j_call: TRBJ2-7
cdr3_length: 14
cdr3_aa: CASSTGTVTYEQYF

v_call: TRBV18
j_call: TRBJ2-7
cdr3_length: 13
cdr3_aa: CASSRGQADEQYF

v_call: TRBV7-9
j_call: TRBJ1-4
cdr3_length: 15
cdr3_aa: CASSPPGQAREKLFF

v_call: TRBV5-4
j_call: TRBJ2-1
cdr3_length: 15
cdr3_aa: CASSPREGRYNEQFF